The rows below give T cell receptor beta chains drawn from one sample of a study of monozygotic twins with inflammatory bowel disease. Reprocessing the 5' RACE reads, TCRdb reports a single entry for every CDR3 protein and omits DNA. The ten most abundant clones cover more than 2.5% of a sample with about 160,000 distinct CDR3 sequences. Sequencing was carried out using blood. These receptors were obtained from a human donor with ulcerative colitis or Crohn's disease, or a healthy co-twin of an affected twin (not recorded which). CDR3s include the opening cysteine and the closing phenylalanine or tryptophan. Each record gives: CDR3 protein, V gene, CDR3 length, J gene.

CDR3aa: CASSSSSAGVKWTDTQYF; v_gene: TRBV5-1; len: 18; j_gene: TRBJ2-3
CDR3aa: CASSTTTSGRYNEQYF; v_gene: TRBV7-2; len: 16; j_gene: TRBJ2-7
CDR3aa: CASSLGDRANQPQHF; v_gene: TRBV7-9; len: 15; j_gene: TRBJ1-5
CDR3aa: CASSQELRTGEQYF; v_gene: TRBV14; len: 14; j_gene: TRBJ2-7
CDR3aa: CASSYRLAAPYEQYF; v_gene: TRBV6-5; len: 15; j_gene: TRBJ2-7
CDR3aa: CASSGSGISYEQYF; v_gene: TRBV5-1; len: 14; j_gene: TRBJ2-7
CDR3aa: CASGQGGGSEAFF; v_gene: TRBV4-3; len: 13; j_gene: TRBJ1-1
CDR3aa: CASSLMLGSETQYF; v_gene: TRBV7-9; len: 14; j_gene: TRBJ2-5
CDR3aa: CASSFSYSNQPQHF; v_gene: TRBV28; len: 14; j_gene: TRBJ1-5
CDR3aa: CASYSLQRRKYF; v_gene: TRBV27; len: 12; j_gene: TRBJ2-7
CDR3aa: CAWTSRGPYEQYF; v_gene: TRBV30; len: 13; j_gene: TRBJ2-7
CDR3aa: CASSSGHLAPYNEQFF; v_gene: TRBV27; len: 16; j_gene: TRBJ2-1
CDR3aa: CASSPRLAVYNEQFF; v_gene: TRBV7-2; len: 15; j_gene: TRBJ2-1
CDR3aa: CASINGGNEQFF; v_gene: TRBV28; len: 12; j_gene: TRBJ2-1
CDR3aa: CASSLDLSLNTGELFF; v_gene: TRBV11-2; len: 16; j_gene: TRBJ2-2
CDR3aa: CASSLGVAGDEQFF; v_gene: TRBV5-1; len: 14; j_gene: TRBJ2-1
CDR3aa: CASSPLQGYNEQFF; v_gene: TRBV18; len: 14; j_gene: TRBJ2-1
CDR3aa: CASLRRGTGELFF; v_gene: TRBV19; len: 13; j_gene: TRBJ2-2
CDR3aa: CASTIGRYGYTF; v_gene: TRBV19; len: 12; j_gene: TRBJ1-2
CDR3aa: CASSLAGGLTYEQYF; v_gene: TRBV5-1; len: 15; j_gene: TRBJ2-7
CDR3aa: CASSPFPQAKNIQYF; v_gene: TRBV4-1; len: 15; j_gene: TRBJ2-4
CDR3aa: CASRVTGLVATDTQYF; v_gene: TRBV6-2/TRBV6-3; len: 16; j_gene: TRBJ2-3
CDR3aa: CSASGRPVSNTGELFF; v_gene: TRBV20-1; len: 16; j_gene: TRBJ2-2
CDR3aa: CASSDGRASGEQYF; v_gene: TRBV9; len: 14; j_gene: TRBJ2-7
CDR3aa: CASSETEDTQYF; v_gene: TRBV2; len: 12; j_gene: TRBJ2-3
CDR3aa: CSVLRGTTYEQYF; v_gene: TRBV29-1; len: 13; j_gene: TRBJ2-7
CDR3aa: CASSFGTGLGTEAFF; v_gene: TRBV7-3; len: 15; j_gene: TRBJ1-1
CDR3aa: CASSFSRGGANVLTF; v_gene: TRBV28; len: 15; j_gene: TRBJ2-6
CDR3aa: CASSLGGSRADTQYF; v_gene: TRBV7-8; len: 15; j_gene: TRBJ2-3
CDR3aa: CASSLRWWDEQFF; v_gene: TRBV27; len: 13; j_gene: TRBJ2-1
CDR3aa: CSARERRTAQHF; v_gene: TRBV20-1; len: 12; j_gene: TRBJ1-5